This T cell receptor (beta chain) was documented in a study of T cell responses to AZD1222 COVID-19 vaccine. Study-level points and caveats: Among vaccine-associated CD4 TCRs, coverage spanned spike, with dominance at 160-218 and 743-854. Repertoires were sampled only after the peak T cell response. White British ancestry dominated among donors, who included more females, and clonal diversity was possibly underestimated.

On this clone itself: Its antigen remains unidentified.

Repertoires were generated with immunoSEQ multiplex PCR, while TCRdb's copy carries only in-frame clones and drops some. The sample lists some 180,000 clones, just under 95% seen once, with under 1.1% in the top ten. Source: peripheral blood, taken 28 days after the second dose of the MenACWY control vaccine. The source of this sequence is an adult who received the MenACWY meningococcal vaccine as a control.

CDR3 region: CASSSPGEQYF. CDR3 sequence (DNA): TGTGCCAGCAGCTCCCCGGGAGAGCAGTACTTC. The rearrangement uses TRBV7-9 and TRBJ2-7, with D perhaps TRBD2 (5 bases). The CDR3 contains 11 residues. Germline V gene lookup returns CDR1 SEHNR and CDR2 FQNEAQ (reference sequence). Deletions cut 4 bases from V and 7 bases from J, with 8 bases between.